The 22 T cell receptor beta chains below all came from one sample that was sequenced in a study of CXCR3-negative and CXCR3-positive naive CD8 T cells. Researchers prepared the TRB cDNA libraries using 5' RACE with UMI labels. TCRdb reprocessed the 5' RACE reads and stores each CDR3 protein as one record, lacking DNA. The sample table sets out some 54,000 distinct CDR3 sequences. General observations from the study: Hydrophobicity was higher for TRB CDR3s found in CXCR3-positive naive cells than in CXCR3-negative naive cells.

Antigen specificity for these receptors is unknown. The sample was naive CXCR3+ CD8+ T cells from blood. Subset given: CD45RO-CCR7+CD27+CD95- naive CD8+ T cells expressing CXCR3 (TNR3+). The receptors were gathered from a human donor in good health. Some clones in this sample may be carry-over from other donors' samples.

The rearrangement uses TRBV6-4 and TRBJ2-1. Germline CDR1 and CDR2: MRHNA and SNTAGT. The CDR3 contains 13 residues. CDR3 residues: CASSESAYNEQFF.

This rearrangement joins TRBV28 to TRBJ2-1; with no DNA, the TCRdb D assignment of TRBD2 cannot be verified. This CDR3 has 11 residues. CDR1 MDHEN and CDR2 SYDVKM come from the germline V gene. The CDR3 loop reads CASSLGSSKVF. The full variable domain, in which reference TRBV28 and TRBJ2-1 provide the parts outside the CDR3, is DVKVTQSSRYLVKRTGEKVFLECVQDMDHENMFWYRQDPGLGLRLIYFSYDVKMKEKGDIPEGYSVSREKKERFSLILESASTNQTSMYLCASSLGSSKVFGPGTRLTVL.

V usage is TRBV27 and J usage is TRBJ2-7; the TCRdb D gene call, TRBD1, has no DNA to confirm it. This CDR3 contains 13 residues. The germline CDR1 and CDR2 sequences are MNHEY and SMNVEV (reference sequence). This CDR3 reads CASTPFPEARTYF.

This chain links TRBV29-1 with TRBJ1-1; TCRdb names TRBD1, which stays unverified in the absence of DNA. CDR3 size: 15 residues. Per germline, CDR1 SQVTM and CDR2 ANQGSEA. This chain's CDR3 is CSVEFPSGGVTEAFF. Using reference TRBV29-1 and TRBJ1-1 for the parts outside the CDR3, the full variable domain is SAVISQKPSRDICQRGTSLTIQCQVDSQVTMMFWYRQQPGQSLTLIATANQGSEATYESGFVIDKFPISRPNLTFSTLTVSNMSPEDSSIYLCSVEFPSGGVTEAFFGQGTRLTVV.

The chain combines TRBV7-8 with TRBJ2-1; TCRdb names TRBD1, which stays unverified in the absence of DNA. This CDR3 contains 16 residues. Germline values: CDR1 SGHVS, CDR2 FQNEAQ. The CDR3 loop is CASSPYVPGGVSEQFF. The full variable domain, its missing parts supplied by reference TRBV7-8 and TRBJ2-1, is GAGVSQSPRYKVAKRGQDVALRCDPISGHVSLFWYQQALGQGPEFLTYFQNEAQLDKSGLPSDRFFAERPEGSVSTLKIQRTQQEDSAVYLCASSPYVPGGVSEQFFGPGTRLTVL.

The J gene is TRBJ1-1, the V gene TRBV6-2 or TRBV6-3. Germline CDR1 reads MNHEY; CDR2 reads SVGEGT. The CDR3 covers 13 residues. CDR3 residues: CASSLTDNTEAFF.

The rearrangement uses TRBV4-2 and TRBJ2-2; as DNA is missing, the TRBD1 call by TCRdb cannot be tested. The CDR3 is made up of 16 amino acids. Per the germline V gene, CDR1 is LGHNA and CDR2 is YNFKEQ. This chain's CDR3 is CASSPRWGMSSGELFF.

The genes are TRBV27 and TRBJ1-4; TCRdb designates TRBD1, a call that cannot be tested without DNA. This CDR3 contains 16 residues. CDR1 MNHEY and CDR2 SMNVEV come from the germline V gene (reference sequence). The CDR3 loop reads CASSLRGAWPNEKLFF.

This chain links TRBV3-1 with TRBJ2-5; TCRdb returns TRBD2, unconfirmable since there is no DNA. CDR3 size: 17 residues. Germline V CDR1 and CDR2: LGHDT, YNNKEL (reference sequence). The CDR3 sequence is CASSQVLAGGPLETQYF.

The gene calls are TRBV7-9 and TRBJ2-2. Germline values: CDR1 SEHNR, CDR2 FQNEAQ (reference sequence). This CDR3 has 15 residues. CDR3 residues: CASSLVGRNTGELFF. Together with reference TRBV7-9 and TRBJ2-2, the CDR3 gives the full variable domain: DTGVSQNPRHKITKRGQNVTFRCDPISEHNRLYWYRQTLGQGPEFLTYFQNEAQLEKSRLLSDRFSAERPKGSFSTLEIQRTEQGDSAMYLCASSLVGRNTGELFFGEGSRLTVL.

Here the CDR3 reads CASSQDTPGHLSYEQYF. V and J are TRBV4-2 and TRBJ2-7; absent DNA, TCRdb's TRBD1 call cannot be checked. Germline V lookup: CDR1 LGHNA, CDR2 YNFKEQ. This CDR3 is built from 17 residues.

The chain couples TRBV11-3 to TRBJ2-4; no DNA is available, so the TRBD1 call from TCRdb remains unchecked. The V gene's germline CDR1 is SGHNT and CDR2 YENEEA. CDR3 size: 16 residues. CDR3: CASSRTGEGTKNIQYF.

V gene TRBV11-2 combines with J gene TRBJ1-4; TCRdb selects TRBD1, and the lack of DNA leaves this call unchecked. The CDR3 sequence is 17 residues long. Germline lookup yields CDR1 SGHAT and CDR2 FQNNGV. The CDR3 spells CASSLGAGTGSGEKLFF.

The genes are TRBV29-1 and TRBJ2-3; TCRdb names TRBD1, which stays unverified in the absence of DNA. The CDR3 runs 13 residues. Germline assignment: CDR1 SQVTM and CDR2 ANQGSEA. The CDR3: CSVEFWTTDTQYF.

The CDR3 loop reads CASSFLGADEDTQYF. The V gene is TRBV7-2, the J gene TRBJ2-3; TCRdb returns TRBD1, unconfirmable since there is no DNA. Per germline, CDR1 SGHTA and CDR2 FQGNSA. CDR3 length: 15 amino acids.

The chain links TRBV7-9 to TRBJ2-7. The CDR3 spans 14 residues. Germline loops: CDR1 SEHNR, CDR2 FQNEAQ (reference sequence). CDR3 sequence reads: CASSFHSTVSEQYF.

This chain connects TRBV5-6 to TRBJ1-1. CDR1 and CDR2 from the germline V gene are SGHDT and YYEEEE. This CDR3 spans 13 amino acids. The CDR3 protein is CASSYPSVTEAFF.

The chain recombines TRBV5-6 with TRBJ2-1. Per germline, CDR1 SGHDT and CDR2 YYEEEE. The CDR3 runs to 15 residues. CDR3 protein: CASSLPISANNEQFF.

The J gene is TRBJ1-1, the V gene TRBV5-1. Per the germline V gene, CDR1 is SGHRS and CDR2 is YFSETQ. The CDR3 totals 13 residues. This CDR3 is CASSLVEGTEAFF.

The chain is built from TRBV14 and TRBJ2-4. CDR1 is SGHDN, CDR2 FVKESK, per germline. There are 16 residues in the CDR3. CDR3 sequence: CASSQDWQIYPNIQYF.

This rearrangement joins TRBV12-3 or TRBV12-4 to TRBJ1-2. The CDR3 extends over 11 amino acids. The CDR3: CASSFTRGYTF.

The chain recombines TRBV15 with TRBJ1-2; TCRdb's D call of TRBD1 is untestable without DNA. The CDR3 extends over 15 amino acids. CDR1 is LNHNV, CDR2 YYDKDF, per germline (reference sequence). Here the CDR3 reads CATSRDQTGWSGYTF.